The rows below give T cell receptor beta chains drawn from one sample of a study of shared clonotypes between healthy human individuals. Data came from immunoSEQ multiplex PCR; TCRdb stores just in-frame clones and leaves some out. The table records 780,000 or so clones, 72% of them present only once. Material: memory CD4+ T cells sorted from blood. The receptors were gathered from a woman in her twenties or thirties in good health. The conserved cysteine and the conserved F or W are not part of the CDR3 here. D genes are given only for firm matches. Clone size is shown for a subset of rows, as once, few, many or a class of expanded clone.

V	D	size	J	CDR3
TRBV2	-	-	TRBJ1-3	ASKPGPGNTIY
TRBV7-2	-	-	TRBJ1-3	ASSLGLGFSGNTIY
TRBV5-1	-	-	TRBJ2-6	ASSLAGSGANVLT
TRBV2	-	-	TRBJ1-4	ASSDEGGGRSKLF
TRBV19	-	-	TRBJ2-6	ASSIDYGANVLT
TRBV7-9	-	-	TRBJ1-1	ASSRGGTEAF
TRBV27	-	once	TRBJ2-7	ASSHLDRSYEQY
TRBV25-1	-	many	TRBJ2-5	ASSGQQETQY
TRBV6-1	-	-	TRBJ2-7	ASGRGSYEQY
TRBV5-1	-	-	TRBJ2-7	ASRSGPRHEQY
TRBV7-9	-	-	TRBJ1-4	ASSLGAGSEEKLF
TRBV18	TRBD1	-	TRBJ1-2	ASSPLDRADGYT
TRBV11-2	-	-	TRBJ2-1	ASSLDGGVHEQF
TRBV11-2	-	-	TRBJ2-3	ASSSVRAKTDTQY
TRBV4-2	-	-	TRBJ2-1	ASSPPSIYEQF
TRBV6-5	TRBD1	-	TRBJ2-7	ASSYSIQGAVGEQY
TRBV7-2	TRBD1	once	TRBJ2-3	ASSSDRVGTQY
TRBV2	-	-	TRBJ1-3	ASSQNSGNTIY
TRBV18	-	-	TRBJ2-5	ASSRARALLETQY
TRBV18	TRBD1	-	TRBJ2-5	ASSPGTGSRETQY
TRBV9	-	-	TRBJ2-7	ASSDPYEQY
TRBV30	-	-	TRBJ2-7	AWGLDRYEQY
TRBV7-2	TRBD2	-	TRBJ2-4	ASSLMLAGPSAKNIQY
TRBV5-6	-	-	TRBJ2-1	ASSSQRWKSSYNEQF
TRBV5-1	TRBD1	-	TRBJ2-3	ASSLAGGGGTDTQY
TRBV30	-	-	TRBJ2-7	AWSVSGNTYEQY
TRBV27	TRBD2	-	TRBJ2-1	ASRPSGRAHNEQF
TRBV7-9	-	-	TRBJ1-4	ASSLGRANEKLF
TRBV4-2	-	-	TRBJ1-2	ASSTGTENYGYT
TRBV5-1	-	few	TRBJ2-7	ASSLDGAVPYEQY
TRBV6-5	-	-	TRBJ1-1	ASSYSGSNTEAF
TRBV28	-	-	TRBJ1-2	ASSLAVGGYT
TRBV5-6	-	-	TRBJ1-2	ASSLGDRPRGYT
TRBV29-1	TRBD2	few	TRBJ2-1	SVGFSSGSRNEQF
TRBV6-5	-	few	TRBJ1-1	ASRGVGNWNTEAF
TRBV2	-	few	TRBJ1-4	ASSREATNEKLF
TRBV7-9	-	-	TRBJ2-3	ASSSTLTGADTQY
TRBV2	-	few	TRBJ1-5	ASSGGNQPQH
TRBV11-2	-	-	TRBJ1-3	ASNGGTGNTIY
TRBV19	-	-	TRBJ2-7	ASSRKPGPRGEQY
TRBV27	-	few	TRBJ2-1	ASTNRGSGNEQF
TRBV2	TRBD2	-	TRBJ2-3	ASSPRGPSGDLGDTQY
TRBV9	-	-	TRBJ2-7	ASSGGRGYEQY
TRBV10-3	-	-	TRBJ1-2	AISESGLQGGYT
TRBV18	TRBD1	-	TRBJ1-5	ASSPMSRTGNQPQH